This entry lists 19 T cell receptor beta chains sequenced from one sample in a study of CD8 T cells in Susac syndrome. Random hexamers were used to reverse transcribe the RNA input (about 0.45 to 1 ug). TCRdb used MiXCR to reprocess the immunoSEQ multiplex PCR reads, holding one entry per CDR3 protein. This repertoire shows some 200,000 distinct CDR3 sequences, roughly 92% found once; its top ten account for roughly 0.13%. Sequenced: CD8+ T cells from PBMCs. These receptors all come from a human donor with multiple sclerosis.

This clonotype has only one observation. The chain combines TRBV18 with TRBJ2-3; D is undetermined. V was cut by 1 base and J by 5 bases, with 4 bases left in between. Per germline, CDR1 KGHSH and CDR2 LQKENI. This CDR3 is built from 12 residues. The CDR3 is CASSPRKDTQYF. In DNA, the CDR3 is TGTGCCAGCTCACCACGGAAAGATACGCAGTATTTT.

This rearrangement joins TRBV4-3 to TRBJ2-1; no firm D call. Trimming left V 4 bases short and J 2 bases short, with 12 bases between. The CDR3 contains 15 residues. Germline-derived CDR1 and CDR2 are LGHNA and YSLEER. The CDR3 DNA reads as TGCGCCAGCAGCCGGTCACGTTCGCCCTACAATGAGCAGTTCTTC. Residues: CASSRSRSPYNEQFF.

V is TRBV29-1 and J is TRBJ2-1; the D gene is possibly TRBD2 (5 bases). Trimming stripped 1 base from V and 1 base from J, with 11 bases between. Germline-derived CDR1 and CDR2 are SQVTM and ANQGSEA. The CDR3 is made up of 15 amino acids. CDR3 coding DNA: TGCAGCGTTGAAGTTGCGGGTATGTCCTACAATGAGCAGTTCTTC. Translated: CSVEVAGMSYNEQFF.

Turning to this clonotype: Compared with germline, one end of the junction differs, possibly owing to a read error. The V call is TRBV20-1, the J call TRBJ2-7; no definite D call. This CDR3 spans 12 amino acids. Per germline, CDR1 DFQATT and CDR2 SNEGSKA (reference sequence). In nucleotides, the CDR3 is TGCAGTGCTCGAGACAACCTGGGGGAGCAGTACTTC. This encodes CSARDNLGEQYF.

This clonotype was recorded only once. The CDR3 reads CASSATVGTGILSDTQYF. The DNA of the CDR3 is TGTGCCAGCAGCGCCACCGTGGGGACAGGGATTCTCTCAGATACGCAGTATTTT. V is TRBV7-2 and J is TRBJ2-3; 9 bases line up with TRBD1. CDR1 SGHTA and CDR2 FQGNSA come from the germline V gene. CDR3 length equals 18 residues. J was trimmed by 4 bases and V by 5 bases; bases with no gene match: 16.

V is TRBV20-1 and J is TRBJ2-7, with TRBD1 matching 8 bases. Germline CDR1 and CDR2: DFQATT and SNEGSKA (reference sequence). The CDR3 has 15 residues. Trimming at V came to 6 bases and at J to 2 bases, leaving 12 bases not matched to a gene. CDR3 nucleotides: TGCAGTGCCCGAGAGGTGGGACAGGACGCCTACGAGCAGTACTTC. Translation gives CSAREVGQDAYEQYF.

V usage is TRBV9 and J usage is TRBJ2-1; 10 nucleotides agree with TRBD2. Germline V CDR1 and CDR2: SGDLS, YYNGEE. This CDR3 has 18 residues. V shed 3 bases, J shed 7 bases, and the junction held 16 bases outside the gene matches. This CDR3 reads CASSAPPTPGLARNEQFF. CDR3 nucleotides: TGTGCCAGCAGCGCCCCCCCGACTCCGGGACTAGCGAGGAATGAGCAGTTCTTC.

The genes are TRBV6-5 and TRBJ2-1; D is uncertain. CDR3 length: 21 residues. The germline V and J ends were trimmed by 0 bases and 1 base, with 25 bases remaining between them. The V gene's germline CDR1 is MNHEY and CDR2 SVGAGI. The CDR3 DNA is TGTGCCAGCAGTTACTCCCTGAGCTATTCCCCCCCCGACCGTTCCTACAATGAGCAGTTCTTC. It is translated as CASSYSLSYSPPDRSYNEQFF.

This clonotype turned up a few times. This chain uses TRBV29-1 with TRBJ2-7; D remains unclear. Deletions cut 6 bases from V and 1 base from J, with 16 bases between. This CDR3 contains 14 residues. CDR1 is SQVTM and CDR2 is ANQGSEA in the germline V gene. CDR3 coding DNA: TGCAGCGTCTTCGGAGCTAGTCGATCCTACGAGCAGTACTTC. Its protein is CSVFGASRSYEQYF.

J is TRBJ2-7 and V is TRBV15; TRBD1 agrees at 7 bases. Germline V gives CDR1 LNHNV, CDR2 YYDKDF (reference sequence). V was pared by 0 bases and J by 0 bases, with 2 bases of the junction left unmatched. CDR3 size: 15 residues. The CDR3 loop is CATSREGTVSYEQYF. For the CDR3, the DNA is TGTGCCACCAGCAGAGAGGGGACAGTCTCCTACGAGCAGTACTTC.

This chain's CDR3 is CASSPTIYYEQYF. DNA of the CDR3: TGCGCCAGCAGCCCCACTATATACTACGAGCAGTACTTC. This sequence joins TRBV4-1 and TRBJ2-7, with D hard to call. This CDR3 is 13 amino acids long. With 4 bases removed from V and 3 bases from J, the gap between germline ends came to 10 bases. The germline CDR1 and CDR2 sequences are MGHRA and YSYEKL.

This clonotype was counted once. This chain uses TRBV9 with TRBJ2-3; 8 bases map to TRBD2. Germline V CDR1 and CDR2: SGDLS, YYNGEE. Unmatched junction bases numbered 9, after V lost 6 bases and J lost 6 bases. This CDR3 contains 14 residues. CDR3 amino acids: CASTGAPGGDTQYF. The CDR3 bases are TGTGCCAGCACCGGAGCGCCGGGGGGGGATACGCAGTATTTT.

The chain uses TRBV15 and TRBJ1-1, with D perhaps TRBD1 (5 bases). The CDR3 length is 20 residues. Germline CDR1 LNHNV, CDR2 YYDKDF (reference sequence). Trimming left V 0 bases short and J 3 bases short, with 26 bases between. CDR3 sequence: CATSRDGLVGQGGDDTEAFF. The CDR3 DNA reads TGTGCCACCAGCAGAGATGGGTTGGTGGGCCAGGGAGGTGATGACACTGAAGCTTTCTTT. Full variable domain (remainder filled in from reference TRBV15 and TRBJ1-1): DAMVIQNPRYQVTQFGKPVTLSCSQTLNHNVMYWYQQKSSQAPKLLFHYYDKDFNNEADTPDNFQSRRPNTSFCFLDIRSPGLGDTAMYLCATSRDGLVGQGGDDTEAFFGQGTRLTVV.

This rearrangement joins TRBV19 to TRBJ1-5; D not certain. CDR1 LNHDA and CDR2 SQIVND come from the germline V gene (reference sequence). Trimming cost V 5 bases and J 6 bases, with 17 bases left between them. CDR3 length: 15 amino acids. The CDR3, as DNA: TGTGCCAGTAGTGTCCCCGGCGAGGCCGGTCAGCCCCAGCATTTT. Translated, it gives CASSVPGEAGQPQHF. The complete variable domain, with remaining parts taken from reference TRBV19 and TRBJ1-5, reads DGGITQSPKYLFRKEGQNVTLSCEQNLNHDAMYWYRQDPGQGLRLIYYSQIVNDFQKGDIAEGYSVSREKKESFPLTVTSAQKNPTAFYLCASSVPGEAGQPQHFGDGTRLSIL.

The chain's CDR3 is CASSSPASSYEQYF. CDR3 nucleotides: TGTGCCAGCAGTTCCCCGGCTAGCTCCTACGAGCAGTACTTC. The chain couples TRBV12-3 or TRBV12-4 to TRBJ2-7; D is unclear. The CDR3 totals 14 residues. The germline V and J ends were trimmed by 4 bases and 0 bases, with 10 bases remaining between them.

The rearrangement joins TRBV5-6 to TRBJ2-7, with a possible D match to TRBD1 (5 bases). Trimming shortened V by 4 bases and J by 7 bases, and 9 bases separated the two germline ends. Germline lookup yields CDR1 SGHDT and CDR2 YYEEEE. There are 11 residues in the CDR3. In DNA form, the CDR3 reads TGTGCCAGCAGCCAAGGACAAGAGCAGTACTTC. It specifies CASSQGQEQYF.

The chain combines TRBV7-9 with TRBJ1-4, with D unresolved. V gave up 2 bases and J gave up 6 bases, with 4 bases separating them. The germline V gene has CDR1 SEHNR and CDR2 FQNEAQ (reference sequence). The CDR3 is 12 residues long. The CDR3 sequence is CASSLRDEKLFF. The CDR3, as DNA: TGTGCCAGCAGCTTACGGGATGAAAAACTGTTTTTT.

The chain joins TRBV2 to TRBJ2-3, with a weak D call TRBD2 (7 bases). V gave up 2 bases and J gave up 1 base, with 16 bases separating them. There are 17 residues in the CDR3. The V gene's germline CDR1 is SNHLY and CDR2 FYNNEI. CDR3 in amino acids: CASSELWGRGRTDTQYF. CDR3 nucleotides: TGTGCCAGCAGTGAATTATGGGGGCGGGGGCGCACAGATACGCAGTATTTT.

The genes are TRBV13 and TRBJ1-1, with a tentative D call TRBD1 (5 bases). V was shortened by 2 bases and J by 1 base, with 11 bases between the two germline ends. CDR3 length equals 15 residues. Germline CDR1 and CDR2: PRHDT and FYEKMQ (reference sequence). CDR3: CASSLRGFQNTEAFF. In nucleotides, the CDR3 is TGTGCCAGCAGCTTACGGGGGTTCCAGAACACTGAAGCTTTCTTT.